Listed below are T cell receptor beta chains from one sample, sequenced in a study of blood T cells in healthy people across ages. From the 5' RACE reads, TCRdb called clonotypes with MiXCR, one entry per CDR3 protein. Among roughly 1,800,000 distinct CDR3 sequences listed, roughly 50% were seen once. Sequenced material: blood. The source is a woman aged 40 to 50 in good health. Each CDR3 is given with its conserved first and last residue. The D gene is left open where the match is weak. Only part of the rows carry a size: once, few, many, or a class if the clone is expanded.

>.|TRBV7-2|TRBJ2-3|.
CASSLVGPGNTDTQYF
TGTGCCAGCAGCTTAGTTGGGCCGGGGAACACAGATACGCAGTATTTT
>few|TRBV14|TRBJ2-7|TRBD2
CASTPAGGREQYF
TGTGCCAGCACCCCGGCGGGGGGTCGCGAGCAGTACTTC
>.|TRBV25-1|TRBJ2-3|.
CASNPDILTDTQYF
TGTGCCAGCAACCCGGACATACTCACAGATACGCAGTATTTT
>.|TRBV20-1|TRBJ2-7|.
CSATWAGATYEQYF
TGCAGTGCTACGTGGGCGGGCGCTACCTACGAGCAGTACTTC
>.|TRBV4-1|TRBJ2-7|TRBD1
CASSQETGGTEQYF
TGCGCCAGCAGCCAAGAAACAGGGGGGACCGAGCAGTACTTC
>few|TRBV4-2|TRBJ2-6|TRBD1
CASSQRRQGISGANVLTF
TGTGCCAGCAGCCAACGGAGACAGGGTATCTCTGGGGCCAACGTCCTGACTTTC
>.|TRBV28|TRBJ2-3|TRBD2
CASSLLGLDTDTQYF
TGTGCCAGCAGTTTACTGGGACTAGACACAGATACGCAGTATTTT
>.|TRBV5-1|TRBJ2-3|.
CASSLALGPPDTQYF
TGCGCCAGCAGCTTGGCACTGGGGCCCCCAGATACGCAGTATTTT
>.|TRBV20-1|TRBJ1-2|.
CSANNEVFYGYTF
TGCAGTGCAAATAACGAGGTTTTCTATGGCTACACCTTC
>.|TRBV29-1|TRBJ1-4|.
CSVRRPAGEKLFF
TGCAGCGTGCGACGGCCGGCAGGCGAAAAACTGTTTTTT
>.|TRBV6-2/TRBV6-3|TRBJ1-2|TRBD1
CASSATPGQGLYGYTF
TGTGCCAGCAGTGCTACTCCGGGACAGGGCCTCTATGGCTACACCTTC
>.|TRBV6-2/TRBV6-3|TRBJ2-7|TRBD1
CASSSGGRKYYEQYF
TGTGCCAGCAGTTCAGGGGGACGGAAGTACTACGAGCAGTACTTC
>.|TRBV5-1|TRBJ2-1|TRBD2
CASSLVGSSGPRTQFF
TGCGCCAGCAGCTTGGTGGGGTCTAGCGGACCTAGGACGCAGTTCTTC
>.|TRBV9|TRBJ2-1|.
CASSVGHRDEQFF
TGTGCCAGCAGCGTGGGCCATCGAGATGAGCAGTTCTTC
>few|TRBV21-1|TRBJ2-7|.
CASSKGLPSDRGSYEQYF
TGTGCCAGCAGCAAAGGGCTCCCCTCCGACAGGGGTTCCTACGAGCAGTACTTC
>once|TRBV20-1|TRBJ2-2|TRBD2
CSASRASGGTGELFF
TGCAGTGCTAGTCGGGCTAGCGGGGGGACCGGGGAGCTGTTTTTT
>.|TRBV28|TRBJ2-3|.
CASSPSGPGTDTQYF
TGTGCCAGCAGCCCGAGCGGGCCCGGCACAGATACGCAGTATTTT
>.|TRBV21-1|TRBJ2-4|.
CASSPGRGQGVIQYF
TGTGCCAGCAGCCCCGGAAGGGGGCAGGGCGTCATTCAGTACTTC
>few|TRBV9|TRBJ1-2|.
CASSVAPGDYGYTF
TGTGCCAGCAGCGTAGCACCCGGAGACTATGGCTACACCTTC
>.|TRBV10-3|TRBJ2-1|TRBD2
CAISGLAGGSSSYNEQFF
TGTGCCATCAGTGGCTTAGCGGGGGGGAGCTCCTCCTACAATGAGCAGTTCTTC
>.|TRBV3-1|TRBJ2-7|.
CASSQVGVGAPEQYF
TGTGCCAGCAGCCAAGTAGGGGTAGGAGCCCCCGAGCAGTACTTC
>.|TRBV7-2|TRBJ2-5|.
CASSPGTDRTQYF
TGTGCCAGCAGCCCTGGGACGGACAGGACCCAGTACTTC
>.|TRBV6-2/TRBV6-3|TRBJ2-4|.
CASSYNWEGAIQYF
TGTGCCAGCAGTTACAATTGGGAAGGGGCCATTCAGTACTTC
>.|TRBV6-5|TRBJ2-5|.
CASSYARNQETQYF
TGTGCCAGCAGTTACGCACGGAACCAAGAGACCCAGTACTTC
>.|TRBV29-1|TRBJ2-5|.
CSVEEEQYF
TGCAGCGTTGAGGAAGAGCAGTACTTC
>.|TRBV24-1|TRBJ2-1|.
CATSLAGPDNEQFF
TGTGCCACCAGTTTAGCAGGGCCGGACAATGAGCAGTTCTTC
>.|TRBV6-6|TRBJ2-3|TRBD2
CASLPSGSTDTQYF
TGTGCCAGCCTCCCTAGCGGTAGCACAGATACGCAGTATTTT
>.|TRBV6-2/TRBV6-3|TRBJ1-2|.
CASVSGAYGYTF
TGTGCCAGCGTTTCAGGGGCCTATGGCTACACCTTC
>few|TRBV20-1|TRBJ1-2|.
CSASKQGQYGYTF
TGCAGTGCTAGTAAACAGGGCCAATATGGCTACACCTTC
>once|TRBV12-3/TRBV12-4|TRBJ1-1|.
CASSFLVGRRGDTEAFF
TGTGCCAGCAGTTTTCTCGTCGGCCGCAGGGGTGACACTGAAGCTTTCTTT
>few|TRBV20-1|TRBJ2-4|.
CSASDAKNLAKNIQYF
TGCAGTGCTAGTGATGCGAAGAATCTAGCCAAAAACATTCAGTACTTC
>.|TRBV27|TRBJ1-2|.
CASSLTSLRPTSNYGYTF
TGTGCCAGCAGTTTAACGAGCCTTAGACCGACTTCTAACTATGGCTACACCTTC
>few|TRBV7-2|TRBJ2-1|TRBD2
CASSLVGGTSGVYYNEQFF
TGTGCCAGCAGCTTAGTAGGAGGGACTAGCGGGGTTTACTACAATGAGCAGTTCTTC
>.|TRBV7-8|TRBJ2-7|TRBD2
CASTGGLAVSSYEQYF
TGTGCCAGCACCGGAGGACTAGCGGTTAGCTCCTACGAGCAGTACTTC
>.|TRBV4-3|TRBJ2-7|TRBD1
CASSQEGTGGAYEQYF
TGCGCCAGCAGCCAAGAGGGGACAGGGGGGGCCTACGAGCAGTACTTC
>.|TRBV20-1|TRBJ2-1|.
CSGSREAVLNEQFF
TGCAGTGGATCCAGGGAAGCAGTACTGAATGAGCAGTTCTTC
>.|TRBV20-1|TRBJ2-6|.
CSARAQGRWANVLTF
TGCAGTGCTAGAGCCCAGGGTAGATGGGCCAACGTCCTGACTTTC
>.|TRBV11-2|TRBJ2-7|.
CASSSLDKGLANNEQYF
TGTGCCAGCAGCTCCCTGGATAAGGGACTGGCTAACAATGAGCAGTACTTC
>once|TRBV7-2|TRBJ2-5|TRBD1
CASSKQGAGWETQYF
TGTGCCAGCAGCAAACAGGGGGCTGGATGGGAGACCCAGTACTTC
>.|TRBV15|TRBJ2-3|TRBD2
CATSREGPLAGGRENTDTQYF
TGTGCCACCAGCAGAGAAGGGCCCCTAGCGGGGGGGCGGGAAAACACAGATACGCAGTATTTT
>.|TRBV4-2|TRBJ2-7|TRBD2
CVSSQDLAGGPSSYEQYF
TGTGTCAGCAGCCAAGATCTAGCGGGGGGGCCTTCTTCCTACGAGCAGTACTTC
>.|TRBV10-3|TRBJ2-5|.
CAISEETGLWETQYF
TGTGCCATCAGTGAAGAAACAGGGCTCTGGGAGACCCAGTACTTC